Listed here are 14 T cell receptor beta chains from one sample, sequenced in a study of T-cell memory formation after mild COVID-19. TCRdb re-analysed the 5' RACE reads in MiXCR, keeping a single row per CDR3 protein. The sample includes approximately 290,000 distinct CDR3 sequences, 15% to 20% of them seen just once. The sequenced material came from PBMCs or a T cell subset sorted from them (not recorded which). Every receptor here comes from a man in his late teens or twenties who had mild COVID-19 (a few samples of this study predate the infection). Cell type and time point are not known.

This clonotype was seen many times. The chain carries TRBV6-2 or TRBV6-3 and TRBJ2-5; D is undetermined. Germline CDR1 is MNHEY and CDR2 is SVGEGT. The V gene lost 0 bases and the J gene lost 4 bases, with 3 bases spanning the gap. The CDR3 runs to 12 residues. In nucleotides, the CDR3 is TGTGCCAGCAGTTACTCGACAGAGACCCAGTACTTC. As protein: CASSYSTETQYF.

V is TRBV29-1 and J is TRBJ1-4; no clear D. Trimming stripped 8 bases from V and 5 bases from J, with 15 bases between. The germline gives CDR1 SQVTM, CDR2 ANQGSEA. The CDR3 covers 13 residues. The CDR3 coding sequence is TGCAGCTGTAGTGGTGACGGGAATGAAAAACTGTTTTTT. It is translated as CSCSGDGNEKLFF.

The J gene is TRBJ2-1, the V gene TRBV6-5; 8 bases align to TRBD2. Germline values: CDR1 MNHEY, CDR2 SVGAGI. Unmatched junction bases numbered 6, after V lost 5 bases and J lost 9 bases. This CDR3 contains 13 residues. The chain's CDR3 is CASSRGLVGEQFF. DNA for the CDR3: TGTGCCAGCAGTAGGGGACTAGTCGGTGAGCAGTTCTTC.

This clonotype showed up many times. The J gene is TRBJ1-5, the V gene TRBV12-3 or TRBV12-4; TRBD1 is a possible D gene (5 bases). This CDR3 spans 12 amino acids. The germline V and J ends were trimmed by 5 bases and 11 bases, with 13 bases remaining between them. CDR3 amino acids: CASSPQGYAQHF. As DNA, the CDR3 is TGTGCCAGCAGTCCGCAGGGCTACGCCCAGCATTTT.

The table lists this clonotype with many counts. The J gene is TRBJ2-1, the V gene TRBV5-1; D gene unclear. Germline CDR1 and CDR2: SGHRS and YFSETQ. V was cut by 2 bases and J by 7 bases, with 13 bases left in between. This CDR3 region has 14 residues. CDR3 bases: TGCGCCAGCAGCTTACGGCAGGCCAAGAATGAGCAGTTCTTC. The encoded protein is CASSLRQAKNEQFF.

In this sample, this clonotype turned up a few times. The chain's CDR3 is CASSPRARGRGEQYV. As DNA, the CDR3 is TGTGCCAGCAGCCCCAGGGCGCGGGGAAGAGGCGAGCAGTACGTC. V is TRBV5-7 and J is TRBJ2-7; a possible D gene is TRBD2 (6 bases). TRBV5-7 is designated an ORF whose function remains uncertain. V dropped 4 bases and J dropped 6 bases, with 20 bases sitting between them. The CDR3 extends over 15 amino acids.

This clonotype was observed a handful of times. This chain links TRBV4-2 with TRBJ2-3; TRBD2 matches at 15 bases. The germline CDR1 and CDR2 sequences are LGHNA and YNFKEQ. V gave up 3 bases and J gave up 2 bases; unmatched junction bases: 3. This CDR3 region has 17 residues. CDR3 amino acids: CASSQGLAGGVTDTQYF. The CDR3 coding sequence is TGTGCCAGCAGCCAGGGACTAGCGGGGGGTGTCACAGATACGCAGTATTTT.

This clonotype was counted at least ten times. The chain employs TRBV7-2 and TRBJ2-7; D is tentatively TRBD1 or TRBD2 (5 bases each). Germline loops: CDR1 SGHTA, CDR2 FQGNSA. Trimming pared 2 bases from V and 8 bases from J, leaving 16 bases between. This CDR3 is 14 amino acids long. The CDR3 here is CASSLTGWGTQQYV. The CDR3 DNA reads TGTGCCAGCAGCTTAACAGGTTGGGGGACCCAGCAGTACGTC.

The gene calls are TRBV12-3 or TRBV12-4 and TRBJ1-1, with no clear D. V lost 5 bases to trimming and J lost 0 bases, with 13 bases between them. CDR3 length: 15 amino acids. The DNA of the CDR3 is TGTGCCAGCAGTCCTCGTTCAGCCTTGAACACTGAAGCTTTCTTT. Translated: CASSPRSALNTEAFF.

This clonotype was seen at least ten times. The chain uses TRBV12-3 or TRBV12-4 and TRBJ2-4; tentative D call: TRBD1 (6 bases). The CDR3 runs to 14 residues. The V gene lost 7 bases and the J gene lost 8 bases, with 18 bases spanning the gap. The DNA for the CDR3 is TGTGCCAGCAAATTAAGGGGGTCTGTTGACATTCAGTACTTC. This sequence encodes CASKLRGSVDIQYF.

The sample holds a few counts of this clonotype. CDR3 DNA: TGCGCCAGCAAACAGGGGGCTTACGAGCAGTACTTC. Translation gives CASKQGAYEQYF. The genes are TRBV23-1 and TRBJ2-7, with 9 nucleotides matching TRBD1. TRBV23-1 qualifies as an ORF whose function is uncertain. V was pared by 7 bases and J by 4 bases, with 2 bases of the junction left unmatched. This CDR3 is built from 12 residues.

The CDR3 nucleotides read TGTGCCAGCTCACCAGGAGGGACAGTAAACACTGAAGCTTTCTTT. Translated, it gives CASSPGGTVNTEAFF. The chain employs TRBV18 and TRBJ1-1, with 7 bases lining up with TRBD1. CDR1 is KGHSH, CDR2 LQKENI, per germline. V was clipped by 2 bases and J by 2 bases; unmatched bases: 5. This CDR3 spans 15 amino acids.

In its sample, this clonotype was seen a few times. The rearrangement links TRBV11-2 to TRBJ2-1; D call uncertain. Trimming stripped 0 bases from V and 6 bases from J, with 6 bases between. The germline V gene has CDR1 SGHAT and CDR2 FQNNGV. The CDR3 is made up of 13 amino acids. CDR3 nucleotides: TGTGCCAGCAGCTTAGATTTCTCCAATGAGCAGTTCTTC. Translating gives CASSLDFSNEQFF.

The rearrangement uses TRBV5-1 and TRBJ2-6, with D uncertain. Germline loops: CDR1 SGHRS, CDR2 YFSETQ. V gave up 0 bases and J gave up 0 bases, with 4 bases separating them. This CDR3 has 15 residues. The CDR3 loop is CASSLDVSGANVLTF. The CDR3 nucleotides read TGCGCCAGCAGCTTGGATGTCTCTGGGGCCAACGTCCTGACTTTC.